The rows below give T cell receptor beta chains drawn from one sample of a study of T cell repertoires in cytomegalovirus infection. TCRdb itself ran the reads through MiXCR, one entry per CDR3 protein. Of about 180,000 distinct CDR3 sequences listed, 17% were seen once; the top ten hold around 27%. The sample was CD8+ T cells from PBMCs. These receptors were taken from a human donor in good health (CMV status not recorded). Some clones in this sample may be carry-over from other donors' samples. Each CDR3 is given with its conserved first and last residue. Each record gives: CDR3 protein, clone size, CDR3 length, J gene, V gene. Rows may omit the clone size; those that give it use once, few, many or a size class.

cdr3_aa: CASSPPERIYNEQFF
clone_size: many
cdr3_length: 15
j_call: TRBJ2-1
v_call: TRBV7-9

cdr3_aa: CASSLLGTDSYEQYF
clone_size: NA
cdr3_length: 15
j_call: TRBJ2-7
v_call: TRBV28

cdr3_aa: CASTPGGGGSSYEQYF
clone_size: NA
cdr3_length: 16
j_call: TRBJ2-7
v_call: TRBV28

cdr3_aa: CASSYPDSNQPQHF
clone_size: NA
cdr3_length: 14
j_call: TRBJ1-5
v_call: TRBV7-9

cdr3_aa: CASSQEGASKPLGTQYF
clone_size: NA
cdr3_length: 17
j_call: TRBJ2-3
v_call: TRBV4-3

cdr3_aa: CASSYNIPMGQGLNEQFF
clone_size: NA
cdr3_length: 18
j_call: TRBJ2-1
v_call: TRBV6-2/TRBV6-3

cdr3_aa: CASSARRPGNSYEQYF
clone_size: NA
cdr3_length: 16
j_call: TRBJ2-7
v_call: TRBV7-4

cdr3_aa: CASRSDSYNQPQHF
clone_size: NA
cdr3_length: 14
j_call: TRBJ1-5
v_call: TRBV28

cdr3_aa: CASSDGRPNTGELFF
clone_size: NA
cdr3_length: 15
j_call: TRBJ2-2
v_call: TRBV7-8

cdr3_aa: CAIWTSGANTGELFF
clone_size: NA
cdr3_length: 15
j_call: TRBJ2-2
v_call: TRBV6-2/TRBV6-3

cdr3_aa: CASSLREHQYF
clone_size: NA
cdr3_length: 11
j_call: TRBJ2-7
v_call: TRBV13

cdr3_aa: CASSQDGAQETQYF
clone_size: few
cdr3_length: 14
j_call: TRBJ2-5
v_call: TRBV14

cdr3_aa: CASSLVQWKETQYF
clone_size: once
cdr3_length: 14
j_call: TRBJ2-5
v_call: TRBV11-2

cdr3_aa: CASSSVAGLRSSYEQYF
clone_size: few
cdr3_length: 17
j_call: TRBJ2-7
v_call: TRBV7-6

cdr3_aa: CSARVAGAGTDTQYF
clone_size: NA
cdr3_length: 15
j_call: TRBJ2-3
v_call: TRBV20-1

cdr3_aa: CASSSTSVYNEQFF
clone_size: NA
cdr3_length: 14
j_call: TRBJ2-1
v_call: TRBV6-2/TRBV6-3

cdr3_aa: CASSSDPWGETYNSPLHF
clone_size: NA
cdr3_length: 18
j_call: TRBJ1-6
v_call: TRBV6-5

cdr3_aa: CAARQRNEAFF
clone_size: few
cdr3_length: 11
j_call: TRBJ1-1
v_call: TRBV28

cdr3_aa: CASSYSILQLNTEAFF
clone_size: few
cdr3_length: 16
j_call: TRBJ1-1
v_call: TRBV6-2/TRBV6-3

cdr3_aa: CSVTTGGGSYNEQFF
clone_size: few
cdr3_length: 15
j_call: TRBJ2-1
v_call: TRBV29-1

cdr3_aa: CASSSGTSGLDTQYF
clone_size: few
cdr3_length: 15
j_call: TRBJ2-3
v_call: TRBV12-3/TRBV12-4

cdr3_aa: CSARALTLRGRDYGYTF
clone_size: NA
cdr3_length: 17
j_call: TRBJ1-2
v_call: TRBV20-1

cdr3_aa: CASSDPVLNTEAFF
clone_size: NA
cdr3_length: 14
j_call: TRBJ1-1
v_call: TRBV7-8